The rows below give T cell receptor beta chains drawn from one sample of a study of CD8 T cells in Susac syndrome. TCRdb passed the immunoSEQ multiplex PCR reads through MiXCR, listing each CDR3 protein once. The table records around 200,000 distinct CDR3 sequences, around 95% of them present only once. What was sequenced was CD4+ T cells from PBMCs. These receptors all come from a human donor in good health. CDR3s include the opening cysteine and the closing phenylalanine or tryptophan. D genes are given only for firm matches. Some rows mark clone size as missing; the rest say once, few, many or name a class of expanded clone.

clone size	V gene	D gene	J gene	CDR3 protein	CDR3 DNA
NA	TRBV29-1	NA	TRBJ2-1	CSVDFGGRIYNEQFF	TGCAGCGTTGACTTCGGGGGGCGCATCTACAATGAGCAGTTCTTC
NA	TRBV5-1	TRBD2	TRBJ2-1	CASSLRLAGGNEQFF	TGCGCCAGCAGCTTGAGACTAGCGGGAGGCAATGAGCAGTTCTTC
NA	TRBV20-1	NA	TRBJ1-6	CSARNRNNSPLHF	TGCAGTGCTCGGAACAGAAATAATTCACCCCTCCACTTT
once	TRBV18	NA	TRBJ2-5	CASSPIPGQYQETQYF	TGTGCCAGCTCACCGATTCCCGGACAGTACCAAGAGACCCAGTACTTC
NA	TRBV7-2	TRBD1	TRBJ2-7	CASSSMTGIHEQYF	TGTGCCAGCAGCTCGATGACAGGGATCCACGAGCAGTACTTC
NA	TRBV20-1	NA	TRBJ2-1	CSAGPGLQGVEQFF	TGCAGTGCCGGACCGGGACTCCAAGGTGTGGAGCAGTTCTTC
once	TRBV5-4	NA	TRBJ2-1	CASSLKIDAGEQFF	TGTGCCAGCAGCCTTAAAATCGACGCGGGTGAGCAGTTCTTC
NA	TRBV3-1	TRBD2	TRBJ2-1	CASSQGLAGGHEQFF	TGTGCCAGCAGCCAAGGACTAGCGGGGGGTCATGAGCAGTTCTTC
NA	TRBV29-1	NA	TRBJ2-7	CSVAPPEGLGYEQYF	TGCAGCGTTGCTCCCCCTGAAGGACTGGGCTACGAGCAGTACTTC
NA	TRBV20-1	NA	TRBJ1-3	CSVPTSDSGNTIYF	TGCAGTGTACCGACTTCAGACTCTGGAAACACCATATATTTT
NA	TRBV5-6	NA	TRBJ2-4	CASSPKGRAKNIQYF	TGTGCCAGCAGCCCGAAGGGACGAGCCAAAAACATTCAGTACTTC
NA	TRBV29-1	NA	TRBJ2-3	CSVERGGSADTQYF	TGCAGCGTTGAACGGGGTGGGAGCGCCGATACGCAGTATTTT
NA	TRBV20-1	NA	TRBJ1-2	CSAVAGTGYTF	TGCAGTGCTGTGGCAGGGACCGGCTACACCTTC
NA	TRBV29-1	NA	TRBJ1-1	CSVGSEIGSAFF	TGCAGCGTTGGGTCCGAGATCGGCTCGGCTTTCTTT
NA	TRBV9	NA	TRBJ1-4	CASSEETPGFEKLFF	TGTGCCAGCAGCGAGGAGACCCCGGGATTCGAAAAACTGTTTTTT
NA	TRBV4-1	NA	TRBJ1-2	CASSQAQVWGYTF	TGCGCCAGCAGCCAAGCCCAGGTATGGGGCTACACCTTC
NA	TRBV29-1	NA	TRBJ2-2	CSVGSGVETGELFF	TGCAGCGTGGGCTCCGGGGTCGAAACCGGGGAGCTGTTTTTT
NA	TRBV3-1	NA	TRBJ2-1	CASSQGVANNEQFF	TGTGCCAGCAGCCAAGGAGTAGCGAACAATGAGCAGTTCTTC
NA	TRBV25-1	NA	TRBJ1-1	CASSLSWNTEAFF	TGTGCCAGCAGTCTAAGCTGGAACACTGAAGCTTTCTTT
NA	TRBV3-1	NA	TRBJ2-7	CASISDNNEQYF	TGTGCCAGCATCTCCGACAACAACGAGCAGTACTTC
NA	TRBV5-4	NA	TRBJ1-5	CASSLAGSDQPQHF	TGTGCCAGCAGCTTGGCAGGGTCTGATCAGCCCCAGCATTTT
NA	TRBV13	TRBD1	TRBJ2-4	CASSFGQGENIQYF	TGTGCCAGCAGCTTCGGGCAGGGGGAAAACATTCAGTACTTC
NA	TRBV4-1	TRBD1	TRBJ2-1	CASSQVAGQGILNEQFF	TGCGCCAGCAGCCAAGTAGCGGGACAGGGGATCCTAAATGAGCAGTTCTTC
NA	TRBV4-1	TRBD1	TRBJ1-2	CASSQPWGSSDRAYGYTF	TGCGCCAGCAGCCAACCCTGGGGTAGTTCAGACAGGGCCTATGGCTACACCTTC
NA	TRBV24-1	NA	TRBJ2-3	CATSEADSPFTDTQYF	TGTGCCACCAGTGAGGCGGACAGTCCGTTCACAGATACGCAGTATTTT
NA	TRBV12-3/TRBV12-4	NA	TRBJ1-1	CASSPSGVYTEAFF	TGTGCCAGCAGTCCCTCGGGGGTTTACACTGAAGCTTTCTTT
NA	TRBV30	TRBD1	TRBJ1-5	CAWTRGVLGNQPQHF	TGTGCCTGGACCAGGGGGGTTTTAGGGAATCAGCCCCAGCATTTT
NA	TRBV29-1	NA	TRBJ1-1	CSVSSVAKTEAFF	TGCAGCGTTTCCTCCGTGGCCAAAACTGAAGCTTTCTTT
once	TRBV30	TRBD2	TRBJ2-5	CAWSAPSGRETQYF	TGTGCCTGGAGTGCCCCTAGCGGGAGGGAGACCCAGTACTTC
few	TRBV29-1	NA	TRBJ1-5	CSVAGDSNQPQHF	TGCAGCGTTGCCGGCGATAGCAATCAGCCCCAGCATTTT
NA	TRBV20-1	NA	TRBJ2-2	CSAPNTGELFF	TGCAGTGCACCTAACACCGGGGAGCTGTTTTTT
NA	TRBV28	NA	TRBJ2-3	CASSLATDTQYF	TGTGCCAGCAGCTTAGCCACAGATACGCAGTATTTT
NA	TRBV3-1	TRBD2	TRBJ2-2	CASSQSPRLAGAGELFF	TGTGCCAGCAGCCAGTCCCCGAGACTAGCGGGAGCAGGGGAGCTGTTTTTT
NA	TRBV12-3/TRBV12-4	NA	TRBJ1-6	CASSLARSPLHF	TGTGCCAGCAGTTTGGCCCGTTCACCCCTCCACTTT
NA	TRBV7-2	TRBD1	TRBJ1-4	CASSAGTADWKLFF	TGTGCCAGCAGCGCTGGGACAGCGGACTGGAAACTGTTTTTT
NA	TRBV19	TRBD1	TRBJ2-3	CASSTQGYSTDTQYF	TGTGCCAGTAGTACACAGGGGTATAGCACAGATACGCAGTATTTT
NA	TRBV12-3/TRBV12-4	NA	TRBJ2-7	CASSFGDIYEQYF	TGTGCCAGCAGTTTCGGCGACATTTACGAGCAGTACTTC
NA	TRBV11-2	TRBD1	TRBJ2-5	CASSPRTGWAQYF	TGTGCCAGCAGCCCTCGGACAGGTTGGGCCCAGTACTTC
NA	TRBV12-3/TRBV12-4	NA	TRBJ1-2	CASSPTLGGYTF	TGTGCCAGCAGTCCTACGCTTGGAGGCTACACCTTC
NA	TRBV10-3	TRBD1	TRBJ2-5	CAISGGTGGQETQYF	TGTGCCATCAGTGGTGGGACAGGGGGCCAAGAGACCCAGTACTTC
NA	TRBV12-5	NA	TRBJ2-2	CASGLAGPSTGELFF	TGTGCTAGTGGTTTGGCCGGACCTTCTACCGGGGAGCTGTTTTTT
NA	TRBV20-1	NA	TRBJ2-3	CSARASNLGDTQYF	TGCAGTGCTCGCGCCTCCAACCTCGGAGATACGCAGTATTTT
NA	TRBV5-4	TRBD1	TRBJ2-5	CASSADRAGTQYF	TGTGCCAGCAGCGCGGACAGGGCCGGGACCCAGTACTTC
NA	TRBV27	NA	TRBJ1-5	CASSLSGTDSNQPQHF	TGTGCCAGCAGTTTATCGGGGACCGATAGCAATCAGCCCCAGCATTTT
NA	TRBV6-5	TRBD2	TRBJ2-4	CASSYSRGENIQYF	TGTGCCAGCAGTTACAGTCGGGGGGAAAACATTCAGTACTTC
few	TRBV6-6	NA	TRBJ2-5	CASSLNRVSETQYF	TGTGCCAGCAGTTTAAACAGGGTATCGGAGACCCAGTACTTC
NA	TRBV25-1	NA	TRBJ2-6	CASSDPRVSGANVLTF	TGTGCCAGCAGTGACCCCAGAGTCTCTGGGGCCAACGTCCTGACTTTC
NA	TRBV29-1	NA	TRBJ1-2	CSVGADSWGYGYTF	TGCAGCGTTGGGGCCGACAGTTGGGGATATGGCTACACCTTC
NA	TRBV6-4	NA	TRBJ2-3	CASSDNRDTQYF	TGTGCCAGCAGTGACAACCGGGATACGCAGTATTTT
NA	TRBV29-1	TRBD2	TRBJ2-7	CSVETGRGGEQYF	TGCAGCGTTGAAACGGGACGGGGAGGGGAGCAGTACTTC
NA	TRBV7-2	TRBD1	TRBJ1-1	CASSLNPPDRDTEAFF	TGTGCCAGCAGCTTGAATCCCCCGGACAGGGACACTGAAGCTTTCTTT
NA	TRBV9	NA	TRBJ2-1	CASSVARGESREQFF	TGTGCCAGCAGCGTAGCGAGGGGCGAAAGCCGTGAGCAGTTCTTC
NA	TRBV29-1	NA	TRBJ1-5	CSVDGGRDQPQHF	TGCAGCGTTGACGGAGGTAGAGATCAGCCCCAGCATTTT
NA	TRBV4-3	TRBD1	TRBJ1-2	CASSYNPGGRYTF	TGCGCCAGCAGCTACAATCCAGGGGGTCGCTACACCTTC
NA	TRBV18	NA	TRBJ1-5	CASSPGGNQPQHF	TGTGCCAGCAGCCCTGGGGGCAATCAGCCCCAGCATTTT
NA	TRBV20-1	NA	TRBJ1-1	CSARTGRMNTEAFF	TGCAGTGCTAGAACAGGAAGAATGAACACTGAAGCTTTCTTT
NA	TRBV7-2	NA	TRBJ2-7	CASSPMVGLLAEQYF	TGTGCCAGCAGCCCCATGGTTGGGCTCCTGGCCGAGCAGTACTTC